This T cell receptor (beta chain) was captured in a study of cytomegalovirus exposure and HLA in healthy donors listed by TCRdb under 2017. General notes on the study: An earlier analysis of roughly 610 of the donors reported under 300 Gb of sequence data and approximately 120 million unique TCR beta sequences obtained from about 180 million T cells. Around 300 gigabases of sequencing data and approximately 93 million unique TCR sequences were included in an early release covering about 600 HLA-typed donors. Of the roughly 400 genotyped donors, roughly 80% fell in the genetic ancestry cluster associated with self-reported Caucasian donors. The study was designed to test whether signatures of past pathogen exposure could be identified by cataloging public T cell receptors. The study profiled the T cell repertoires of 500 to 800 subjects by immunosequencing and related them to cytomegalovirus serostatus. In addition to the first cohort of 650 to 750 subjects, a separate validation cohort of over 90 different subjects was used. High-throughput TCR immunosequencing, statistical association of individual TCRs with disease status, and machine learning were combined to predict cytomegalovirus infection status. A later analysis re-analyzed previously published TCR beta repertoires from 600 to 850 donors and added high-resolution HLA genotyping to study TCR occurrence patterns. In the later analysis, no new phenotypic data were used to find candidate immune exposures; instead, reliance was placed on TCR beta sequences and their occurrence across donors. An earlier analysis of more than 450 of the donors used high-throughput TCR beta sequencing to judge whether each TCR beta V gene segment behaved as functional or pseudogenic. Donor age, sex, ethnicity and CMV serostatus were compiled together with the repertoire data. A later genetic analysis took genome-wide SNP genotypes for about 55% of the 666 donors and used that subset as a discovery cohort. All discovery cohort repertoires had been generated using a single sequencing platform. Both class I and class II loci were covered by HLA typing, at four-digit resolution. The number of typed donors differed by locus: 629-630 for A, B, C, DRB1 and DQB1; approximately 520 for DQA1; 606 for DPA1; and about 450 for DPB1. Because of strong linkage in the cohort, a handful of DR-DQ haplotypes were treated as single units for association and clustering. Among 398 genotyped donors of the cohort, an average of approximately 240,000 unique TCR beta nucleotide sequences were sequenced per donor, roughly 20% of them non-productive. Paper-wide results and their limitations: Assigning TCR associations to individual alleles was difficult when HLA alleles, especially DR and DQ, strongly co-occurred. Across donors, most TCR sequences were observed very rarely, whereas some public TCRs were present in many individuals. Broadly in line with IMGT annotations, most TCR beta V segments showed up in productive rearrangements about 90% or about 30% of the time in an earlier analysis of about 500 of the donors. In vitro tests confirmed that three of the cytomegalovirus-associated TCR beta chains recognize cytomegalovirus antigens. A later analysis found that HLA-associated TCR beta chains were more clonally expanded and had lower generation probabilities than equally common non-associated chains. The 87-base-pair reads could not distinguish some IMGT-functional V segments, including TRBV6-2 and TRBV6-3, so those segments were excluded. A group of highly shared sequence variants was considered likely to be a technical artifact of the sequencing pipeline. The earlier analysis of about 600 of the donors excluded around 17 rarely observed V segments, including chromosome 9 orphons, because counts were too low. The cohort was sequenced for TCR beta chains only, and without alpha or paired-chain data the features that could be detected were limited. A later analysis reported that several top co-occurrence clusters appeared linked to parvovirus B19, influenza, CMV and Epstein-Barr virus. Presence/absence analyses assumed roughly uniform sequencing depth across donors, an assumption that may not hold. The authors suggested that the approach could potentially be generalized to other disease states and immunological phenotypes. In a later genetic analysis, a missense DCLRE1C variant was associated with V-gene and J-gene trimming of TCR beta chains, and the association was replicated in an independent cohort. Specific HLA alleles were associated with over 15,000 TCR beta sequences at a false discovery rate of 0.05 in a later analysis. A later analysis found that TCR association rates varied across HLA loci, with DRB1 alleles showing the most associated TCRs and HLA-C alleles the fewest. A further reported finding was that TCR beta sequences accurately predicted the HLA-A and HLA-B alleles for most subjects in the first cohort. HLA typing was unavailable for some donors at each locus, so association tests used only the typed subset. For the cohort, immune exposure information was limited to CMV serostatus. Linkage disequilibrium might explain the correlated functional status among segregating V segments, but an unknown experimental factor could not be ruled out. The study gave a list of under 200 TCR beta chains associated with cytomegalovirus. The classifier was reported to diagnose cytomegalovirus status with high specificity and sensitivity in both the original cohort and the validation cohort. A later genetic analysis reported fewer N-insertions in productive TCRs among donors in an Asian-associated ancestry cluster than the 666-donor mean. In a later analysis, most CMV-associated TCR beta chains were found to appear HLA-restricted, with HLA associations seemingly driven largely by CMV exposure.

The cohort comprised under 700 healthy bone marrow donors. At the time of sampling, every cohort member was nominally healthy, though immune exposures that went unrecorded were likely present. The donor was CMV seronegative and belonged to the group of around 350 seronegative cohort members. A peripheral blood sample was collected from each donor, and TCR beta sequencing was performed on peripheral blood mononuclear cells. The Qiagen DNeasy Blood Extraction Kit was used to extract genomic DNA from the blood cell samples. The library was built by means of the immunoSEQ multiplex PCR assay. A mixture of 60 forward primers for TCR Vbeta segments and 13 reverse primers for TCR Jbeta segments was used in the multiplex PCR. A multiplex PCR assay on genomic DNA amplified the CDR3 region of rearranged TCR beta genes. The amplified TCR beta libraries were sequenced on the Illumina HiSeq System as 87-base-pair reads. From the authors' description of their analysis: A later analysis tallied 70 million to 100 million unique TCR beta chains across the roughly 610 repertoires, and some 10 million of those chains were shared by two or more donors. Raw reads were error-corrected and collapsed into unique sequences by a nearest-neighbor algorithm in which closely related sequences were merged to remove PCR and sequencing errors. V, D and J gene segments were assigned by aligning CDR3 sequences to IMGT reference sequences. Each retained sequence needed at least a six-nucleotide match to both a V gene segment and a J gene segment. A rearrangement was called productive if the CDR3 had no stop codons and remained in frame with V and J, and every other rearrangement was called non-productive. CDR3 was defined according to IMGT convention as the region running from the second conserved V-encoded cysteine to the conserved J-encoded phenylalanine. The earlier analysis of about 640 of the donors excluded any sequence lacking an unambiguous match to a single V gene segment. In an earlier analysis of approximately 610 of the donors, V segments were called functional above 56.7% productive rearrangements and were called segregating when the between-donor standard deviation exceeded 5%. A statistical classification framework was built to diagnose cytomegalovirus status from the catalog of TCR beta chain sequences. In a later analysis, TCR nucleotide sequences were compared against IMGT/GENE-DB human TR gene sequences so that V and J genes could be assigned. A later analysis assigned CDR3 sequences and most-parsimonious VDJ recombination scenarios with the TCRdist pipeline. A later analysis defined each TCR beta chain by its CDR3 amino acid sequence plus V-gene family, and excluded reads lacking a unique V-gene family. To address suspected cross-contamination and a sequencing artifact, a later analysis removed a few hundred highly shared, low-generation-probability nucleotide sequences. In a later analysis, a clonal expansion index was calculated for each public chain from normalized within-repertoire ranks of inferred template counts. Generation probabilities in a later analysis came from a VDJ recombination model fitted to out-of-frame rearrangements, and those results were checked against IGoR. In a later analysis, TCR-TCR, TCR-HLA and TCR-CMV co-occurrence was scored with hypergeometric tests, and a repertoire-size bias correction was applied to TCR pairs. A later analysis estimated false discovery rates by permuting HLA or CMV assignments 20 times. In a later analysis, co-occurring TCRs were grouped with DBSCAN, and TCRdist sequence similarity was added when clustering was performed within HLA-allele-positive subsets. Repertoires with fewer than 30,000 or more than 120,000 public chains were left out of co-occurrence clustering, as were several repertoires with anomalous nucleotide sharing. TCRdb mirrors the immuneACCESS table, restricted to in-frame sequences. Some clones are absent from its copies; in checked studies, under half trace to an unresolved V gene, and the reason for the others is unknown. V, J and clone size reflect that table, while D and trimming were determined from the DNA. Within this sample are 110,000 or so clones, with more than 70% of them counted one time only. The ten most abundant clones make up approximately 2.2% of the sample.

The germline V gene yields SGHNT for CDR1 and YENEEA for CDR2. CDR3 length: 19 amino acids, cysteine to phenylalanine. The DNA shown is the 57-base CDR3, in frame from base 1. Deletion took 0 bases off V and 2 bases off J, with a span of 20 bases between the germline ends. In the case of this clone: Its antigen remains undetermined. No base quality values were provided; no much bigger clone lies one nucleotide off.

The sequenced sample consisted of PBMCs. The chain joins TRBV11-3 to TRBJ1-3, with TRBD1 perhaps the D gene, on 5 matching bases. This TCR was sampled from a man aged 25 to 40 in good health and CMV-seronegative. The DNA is TGTGCCAGCAGCTTAGATCAGGCCGGAACAGGTTCTACTGGAAACACCATATATTTT. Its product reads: CASSLDQAGTGSTGNTIYF.